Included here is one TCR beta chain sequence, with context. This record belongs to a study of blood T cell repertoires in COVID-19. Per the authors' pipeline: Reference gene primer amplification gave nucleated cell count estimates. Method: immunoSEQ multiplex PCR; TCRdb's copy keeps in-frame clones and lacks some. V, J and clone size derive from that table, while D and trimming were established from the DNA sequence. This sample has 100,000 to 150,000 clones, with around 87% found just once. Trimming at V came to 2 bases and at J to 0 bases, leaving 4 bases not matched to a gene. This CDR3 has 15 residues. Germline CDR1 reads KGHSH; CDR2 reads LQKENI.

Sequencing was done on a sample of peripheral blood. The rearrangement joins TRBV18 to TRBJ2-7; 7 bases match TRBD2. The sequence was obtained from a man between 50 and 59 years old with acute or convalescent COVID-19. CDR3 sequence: CASSPGLADSYEQYF. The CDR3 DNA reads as TGTGCCAGCTCACCAGGCCTAGCGGACTCCTACGAGCAGTACTTC.